Below are 24 T cell receptor beta chains sequenced from a single sample in a study of T cells after yellow fever vaccination (dated by TCRdb to between 2018 and 2021). Explained via the paper, the treatment or condition label denotes: live attenuated yellow fever vaccine strain. The method behind the library was 5' RACE. Instrument used: Illumina HiSeq 2500. TCRdb passed the public sequencing reads through fastp at Q25 and MiXCR, retaining productive beta sequences. Rows merge per CDR3 protein into single entries with the most common DNA and genes. The sample table shows around 350,000 distinct CDR3 sequences, and about 9.9% are seen once. Of the sample, around 19% is held by the ten largest clones. The input for sequencing was PBMCs, taken on the day of the first yellow fever vaccination. Receptors were obtained from a man between 18 and 35 years old who received the YFV17D yellow fever vaccine.

About this clonotype: One base away lies a much larger clone, so this may be a sequencing read error. This chain uses TRBV7-9 with TRBJ2-5; 10 bases match TRBD1. The CDR3 covers 17 residues. Per the germline V gene, CDR1 is SEHNR and CDR2 is FQNEAQ (reference sequence). The junction had 15 bases not matched to a gene; V was cut back by 9 bases and J by 2 bases. In DNA, the CDR3 is TGTGCCAGGAGCCATCCGCCCGGGACAGGGGCTCAAGAGACCCAGTACTTC. Protein product: CARSHPPGTGAQETQYF.

This clonotype has more than one count but fewer than ten. The chain is built from TRBV7-9 and TRBJ1-2; 11 nucleotides match TRBD1. CDR1 is SEHNR, CDR2 FQNEAQ, per germline (reference sequence). The CDR3 length is 15 residues. V shed 4 bases, J shed 2 bases, and the junction held 3 bases outside the gene matches. The CDR3 sequence is CASSSWDRGNYGYTF. For the CDR3, the DNA is TGTGCCAGCAGCTCGTGGGACAGGGGGAACTATGGCTACACCTTC.

The table lists this clonotype with a few counts. The rearrangement links TRBV5-6 to TRBJ2-7; D not resolved. CDR1 SGHDT and CDR2 YYEEEE come from the germline V gene. The length of the CDR3 is 11 residues. V shed 0 bases and J shed 5 bases, with 3 bases lying between them. CDR3 amino acids: CASSLGHEQYV. CDR3 in DNA: TGTGCCAGCAGCTTGGGTCACGAGCAGTACGTC.

This clonotype was observed many times. V is TRBV4-3 and J is TRBJ1-2, with 10 nucleotides matching TRBD1. CDR1 is LGHNA and CDR2 is YSLEER in the germline V gene. Trimming cost V 4 bases and J 4 bases; bases outside gene matches: 6. The CDR3 totals 15 residues. CDR3 loop: CASSRDRGLSYGYTF. CDR3 nucleotides: TGCGCCAGCAGCCGCGACAGGGGGCTAAGCTATGGCTACACCTTC.

CDR3 protein: CASSTPGQPTWSWSGYTF. Written as DNA, the CDR3 is TGTGCCAGCAGCACCCCGGGACAGCCCACTTGGTCATGGTCGGGCTACACCTTC. This rearrangement joins TRBV7-3 to TRBJ1-2; 7 bases agree with TRBD1. The V segment lost 5 bases and the J segment 8 bases; nucleotides outside the gene matches: 23. Germline V gives CDR1 SGHTA, CDR2 FQGTGA. The CDR3 is 18 amino acids.

This clonotype appeared a few times. The chain links TRBV7-9 to TRBJ2-3, with 10 bases that match TRBD2. Germline V CDR1 and CDR2: SEHNR, FQNEAQ (reference sequence). Trimming cost V 5 bases and J 4 bases; bases outside gene matches: 9. CDR3 length: 16 amino acids. The CDR3 DNA reads as TGTGCCAGCAGCCCAAGGGGGACTAGCGAGTCAGATACGCAGTATTTT. Its translation is CASSPRGTSESDTQYF.

The V gene is TRBV15, the J gene TRBJ2-5; D unresolved. Trimming left V 0 bases short and J 5 bases short, with 13 bases between. Per germline, CDR1 LNHNV and CDR2 YYDKDF (reference sequence). The CDR3 loop spans 15 amino acids. The CDR3, as DNA: TGTGCCACCAGCAGAGAAGACACGGGTTACGAGACCCAGTACTTC. This sequence encodes CATSREDTGYETQYF.

The V call is TRBV13, the J call TRBJ2-3, with TRBD2 matching over 7 bases. This CDR3 is 14 amino acids long. In germline, CDR1 is PRHDT, CDR2 FYEKMQ (reference sequence). J was trimmed by 2 bases and V by 4 bases; bases with no gene match: 3. The DNA of the CDR3 is TGTGCCAGCAGCTCGGGACTAACCACAGATACGCAGTATTTT. Translated: CASSSGLTTDTQYF.

This clonotype came up a few times. The chain links TRBV19 to TRBJ2-1; D perhaps matches TRBD1 (6 bases). The CDR3 has 15 residues. The V and J ends lost 3 bases and 6 bases respectively, with 15 bases between them. Germline assignment: CDR1 LNHDA and CDR2 SQIVND (reference sequence). The CDR3 is CASSMVQGSPNEQFF. CDR3 coding DNA: TGTGCCAGTAGTATGGTCCAGGGGAGTCCCAATGAGCAGTTCTTC.

This clonotype was picked up a small number of times. The chain recombines TRBV29-1 with TRBJ2-3; D not resolved. Trimming took 3 bases from V and 1 from J, leaving 8 bases between them. The CDR3 extends over 13 amino acids. Germline lookup yields CDR1 SQVTM and CDR2 ANQGSEA. The CDR3 DNA follows: TGCAGCGTTGAGGCCAGAGGCACAGATACGCAGTATTTT. As protein: CSVEARGTDTQYF.

This clonotype was detected only a few times. The chain has TRBV19 and TRBJ1-1, with D uncertain. From germline, CDR1 is LNHDA and CDR2 SQIVND (reference sequence). The CDR3 runs 12 residues. The V end lost 6 bases, the J end lost 5 bases, and 10 bases lay between the germline ends. The CDR3 DNA reads as TGTGCCAGTAGCCCCACCGGGACTGAAGCTTTCTTT. Protein sequence: CASSPTGTEAFF.

This clonotype was detected a few times. This chain joins TRBV7-8 and TRBJ2-1; D is ambiguous. CDR3 length: 10 amino acids. The V end lost 4 bases, the J end lost 12 bases, and 7 bases lay between the germline ends. Germline V gives CDR1 SGHVS, CDR2 FQNEAQ. This CDR3 is CASSSSVQFF. CDR3 sequence (DNA): TGTGCCAGCAGCTCCAGCGTGCAGTTCTTC.

The V call is TRBV7-9, the J call TRBJ1-1, with 7 bases lining up with TRBD1. J lost 1 base, V lost 6 bases, and 8 bases had no gene match. Germline V gene data show CDR1 as SEHNR and CDR2 as FQNEAQ (reference sequence). The CDR3 is 15 amino acids. CDR3 nucleotides: TGTGCCAGCAGATCGGGGAACAGGGGGAACACTGAAGCTTTCTTT. Translated, it gives CASRSGNRGNTEAFF.

The table lists this clonotype with a few counts. The chain has TRBV7-2 and TRBJ2-3; 10 bases match TRBD2. V was pared by 4 bases and J by 5 bases, with 3 bases of the junction left unmatched. CDR3 length: 14 residues. The germline V gene has CDR1 SGHTA and CDR2 FQGNSA. CDR3 sequence (DNA): TGTGCCAGCAGCTCTTGGACTAGCGGAGATACGCAGTATTTT. This translates into CASSSWTSGDTQYF.

This clonotype occurred a few times. The chain uses TRBV9 and TRBJ1-6; maybe TRBD1 (5 bases). Between the trimmed V and J ends, which lost 2 bases and 6 bases, there was a span of 15 bases. Germline V gives CDR1 SGDLS, CDR2 YYNGEE. The CDR3 length is 16 residues. CDR3 in amino acids: CASSVGVTDFNSPLHF. CDR3 nucleotides: TGTGCCAGCAGCGTCGGTGTGACAGACTTTAATTCACCCCTCCACTTT.

This clonotype showed up just a few times. The V and J genes are TRBV7-9 and TRBJ1-1; D is unclear. Germline V gene sequence: CDR1 SEHNR, CDR2 FQNEAQ (reference sequence). V gave up 1 base and J gave up 6 bases, with 6 bases separating them. This CDR3 region has 12 residues. CDR3 amino acids: CASSLGGPEAFF. CDR3 coding DNA: TGTGCCAGCAGCTTAGGGGGTCCTGAAGCTTTCTTT.

This clonotype was recorded many times. The chain is built from TRBV5-6 and TRBJ1-1; no reliable D call. CDR1 and CDR2 (germline): SGHDT, YYEEEE. With 6 bases removed from V and 4 bases from J, the gap between germline ends came to 16 bases. CDR3 length equals 14 residues. The CDR3 DNA reads TGTGCCAGCAACCCTAGGGCAGGCCCCACTGAAGCTTTCTTT. Amino acid sequence: CASNPRAGPTEAFF.

This clonotype was counted only a few times. The chain carries TRBV5-1 and TRBJ2-1; unclear D gene. Germline V CDR1 and CDR2: SGHRS, YFSETQ. The V end was cut by 0 bases, the J end by 0 bases, with 10 bases between. The CDR3 contains 16 residues. The chain's CDR3 is CASSLVSEYSYNEQFF. The CDR3 nucleotides are TGCGCCAGCAGCTTGGTGTCCGAGTACTCCTACAATGAGCAGTTCTTC.

The gene calls are TRBV6-2 or TRBV6-3 and TRBJ2-5; TRBD2 aligns across 11 bases. V was clipped by 3 bases and J by 0 bases; unmatched bases: 12. The CDR3 totals 19 residues. CDR1 is MNHEY, CDR2 SVGEGT, per germline. CDR3 in amino acids: CASSYKTSGEEQYQETQYF. The CDR3 nucleotides are TGTGCCAGCAGTTATAAGACTAGCGGGGAGGAGCAGTACCAAGAGACCCAGTACTTC.

This clonotype was seen more than once but under ten times. The V call is TRBV3-1, the J call TRBJ2-1; D unclear. V lost 0 bases to trimming and J lost 12 bases, with 24 bases between them. This CDR3 is built from 17 residues. Germline assignment: CDR1 LGHDT and CDR2 YNNKEL (reference sequence). The CDR3 DNA reads TGTGCCAGCAGCCAAGAAATGAGGCGGTTTCAAAGGGCAGGGCAGTTCTTC. Translated: CASSQEMRRFQRAGQFF.

This clonotype was counted between two and nine times. V usage is TRBV14 and J usage is TRBJ2-7, with D perhaps assigned TRBD1 or TRBD2 (6 bases each). In germline, CDR1 is SGHDN, CDR2 FVKESK. The CDR3 runs 13 residues. V was shortened by 5 bases and J by 6 bases, with 14 bases between the two germline ends. The CDR3 protein is CASSVTQGGEQYV. DNA of the CDR3: TGTGCCAGCAGCGTAACACAGGGAGGCGAGCAGTACGTC.

This clonotype has just a few counts. The chain couples TRBV5-1 to TRBJ1-3, with D unclear. The CDR3 length is 14 residues. V was shortened by 5 bases and J by 3 bases, with 12 bases between the two germline ends. CDR1 and CDR2 (germline): SGHRS, YFSETQ. In nucleotides, the CDR3 is TGCGCCAGCAGAGAGGCCGGGCTTGGAAACACCATATATTTT. It specifies CASREAGLGNTIYF.

The rearrangement links TRBV5-1 to TRBJ2-2; 9 positions agree with TRBD1. The CDR3 runs to 18 residues. V dropped 6 bases and J dropped 6; count of bases not matched to a gene: 18. Germline assignment: CDR1 SGHRS and CDR2 YFSETQ. CDR3 DNA: TGCGCCAGCACCTTAGGGGATCCGGGACAGGGCCTATCCGGGGAGCTGTTTTTT. It yields the protein CASTLGDPGQGLSGELFF.

This clonotype was recorded a few times. V gene TRBV28 combines with J gene TRBJ1-6; TRBD1 agrees at 8 bases. Trimming cost V 6 bases and J 9 bases; bases outside gene matches: 7. CDR3 length: 14 residues. Germline CDR1 reads MDHEN; CDR2 reads SYDVKM. CDR3 in DNA: TGTGCCAGCAGGGTGGGACAGGTTTTTTCACCCCTCCACTTT. Amino acids: CASRVGQVFSPLHF.